The 2 T cell receptor beta chains below were found in one sample sequenced in a study of T cell changes during pregnancy in multiple sclerosis. Profiled with immunoSEQ multiplex PCR; TCRdb holds only in-frame clones, not every one. The profile covers tens of thousands of clones, with roughly nine tenths appearing a single time and 0.47% taken by the ten largest. The input for sequencing was CD4+ T cells from peripheral blood mononuclear cells, taken after pregnancy. Every receptor here comes from a female donor with multiple sclerosis, enrolled in a pregnancy study.

The V call is TRBV18, the J call TRBJ1-1; tentatively, D is TRBD1 (6 bases). CDR1 KGHSH and CDR2 LQKENI come from the germline V gene. V gave up 3 bases and J gave up 3 bases, with 8 bases separating them. This CDR3 has 13 residues. CDR3 sequence: CASSPYRDTEAFF. CDR3 in DNA: TGTGCCAGCTCACCGTACAGGGACACTGAAGCTTTCTTT. Full variable domain (remainder filled in from reference TRBV18 and TRBJ1-1): NAGVMQNPRHLVRRRGQEARLRCSPMKGHSHVYWYRQLPEEGLKFMVYLQKENIIDESGMPKERFSAEFPKEGPSILRIQQVVRGDSAAYFCASSPYRDTEAFFGQGTRLTVV.

V gene TRBV2 combines with J gene TRBJ2-2; D unclear. Between the trimmed V and J ends, which lost 1 base and 0 bases, there was a span of 9 bases. CDR1 is SNHLY and CDR2 is FYNNEI in the germline V gene. The CDR3 runs to 16 residues. The chain's CDR3 is CASSEGQFANTGELFF. The DNA for the CDR3 is TGTGCCAGCAGTGAAGGTCAGTTCGCGAACACCGGGGAGCTGTTTTTT.